This T cell receptor (beta chain) emerged from a study of post-analysis software for immune sequencing data. Across the whole study: Included among the disease courses, which were recorded for the cohort, were relapsing-remitting, secondary progressive and progressive-relapsing multiple sclerosis. Study observations and caveats: Controls showed lower frequencies than patients for five TRBV segments, and TRBV5-6, TRBV5-1 and TRBV20-1 were among these.

As regards this clonotype: Its antigen remains unidentified.

Germline CDR1 reads SGDLS; CDR2 reads YYNGEE. The germline V and J ends were trimmed by 2 bases and 3 bases, with 11 bases remaining between them. This CDR3 is built from 14 residues. Libraries were made from TCR beta cDNA, and they carried unique molecular identifiers. TCRdb passed the PCR reads through MiXCR, listing each CDR3 protein once. The sample yields roughly 870,000 distinct CDR3 sequences, roughly 58% seen once. This receptor was obtained from a girl under 18 with multiple sclerosis. The genes are TRBV9 and TRBJ1-2, with a tentative D call TRBD1 (5 bases). Sequencing was done on a sample of blood. CDR3 bases: TGTGCCAGCAGCGTCGACAGAGGGGACTATGGCTACACCTTC. It yields the protein CASSVDRGDYGYTF. The whole variable domain, filled in from reference TRBV9 and TRBJ1-2, reads DSGVTQTPKHLITATGQRVTLRCSPRSGDLSVYWYQQSLDQGLQFLIQYYNGEERAKGNILERFSAQQFPDLHSELNLSSLELGDSALYFCASSVDRGDYGYTFGSGTRLTVV.